The next 30 T cell receptor beta chains were all read from a single sample in a study of OX40 agonist ivuxolimab in advanced cancers. Produced via immunoSEQ multiplex PCR; TCRdb's table is partial and in-frame only. This sample carries 100,000 or so clones, 90% to 95% of them seen once, and the ten largest clones take 0.81%. Material: CD4+ or CD8+ T cells sorted from blood, obtained in a trial of the OX40 agonist ivuxolimab. The receptors come from an adult with an advanced solid tumor such as melanoma, head and neck, liver or kidney cancer.

This clone has only one observation. The V and J genes are TRBV5-5 and TRBJ2-3, with 9 bases that match TRBD1. The V gene's germline CDR1 is SGHKS and CDR2 YYEKEE (reference sequence). Losses at the gene ends were 5 bases for V and 0 bases for J; bases not matched to a gene: 10. This CDR3 region has 17 residues. The CDR3 coding sequence is TGTGCCAGCAGTTACTTCACCGGGACAGGGAGCACAGATACGCAGTATTTT. Translating it yields CASSYFTGTGSTDTQYF.

The chain employs TRBV19 and TRBJ1-1; tentatively, D is TRBD1 (6 bases). The V end lost 5 bases, the J end lost 3 bases, and 10 bases lay between the germline ends. CDR1 is LNHDA and CDR2 is SQIVND in the germline V gene (reference sequence). The CDR3 covers 13 residues. CDR3 protein: CASSVTGYTEAFF. The DNA of the CDR3 is TGTGCCAGTAGTGTAACAGGGTACACTGAAGCTTTCTTT.

The V call is TRBV5-8, the J call TRBJ2-7; perhaps TRBD1 as D (6 bases). CDR3 length: 12 residues. V lost 5 bases and J lost 3, with 9 bases in between. Germline V CDR1 and CDR2: SGHTS, YDEGEE. The CDR3 spells CASRPQGYEQYF. DNA of the CDR3: TGTGCCAGCAGGCCACAGGGCTACGAGCAGTACTTC.

The rearrangement links TRBV21-1 to TRBJ2-5; the table's D gene call, TRBD2, was not cross checked with the DNA. TRBV21-1 is an annotated pseudogene. CDR3 size: 18 residues. Here the CDR3 reads CASSKASLAGESEETQYF. CDR3 in DNA: TGTGCCAGCAGCAAAGCCTCGCTAGCGGGAGAATCTGAAGAGACCCAGTACTTC.

CDR3: CASRRGFTDTQYF. The CDR3 DNA reads TGTGCCAGCAGGAGGGGATTCACAGATACGCAGTATTTT. The rearrangement uses TRBV6-5 and TRBJ2-3, with D possibly being TRBD1 or TRBD2 (5 bases each). V was clipped by 6 bases and J by 2 bases, with 9 bases between them. CDR1 and CDR2 from the germline V gene are MNHEY and SVGAGI. The CDR3 has 13 amino acids.

This chain connects TRBV18 to TRBJ2-7, with 10 bases matching TRBD1. This CDR3 contains 15 residues. Unmatched junction bases numbered 8, after V lost 5 bases and J lost 4 bases. Looked up from germline, CDR1 is KGHSH and CDR2 is LQKENI. CDR3 residues: CASSEPGQGFYEQYF. The CDR3 DNA reads TGTGCCAGCTCAGAACCGGGACAGGGGTTTTACGAGCAGTACTTC. Complete variable domain (other parts from reference TRBV18 and TRBJ2-7): NAGVMQNPRHLVRRRGQEARLRCSPMKGHSHVYWYRQLPEEGLKFMVYLQKENIIDESGMPKERFSAEFPKEGPSILRIQQVVRGDSAAYFCASSEPGQGFYEQYFGPGTRLTVT.

This clone appeared a single time. The rearrangement links TRBV6-4 to TRBJ2-5, with unresolved D. This CDR3 spans 13 amino acids. The germline V gene has CDR1 MRHNA and CDR2 SNTAGT. Trimming left V 3 bases short and J 1 base short, with 6 bases between. CDR3 region: CASSETAQETQYF. The CDR3 region has the DNA TGTGCCAGCAGTGAAACAGCCCAAGAGACCCAGTACTTC.

The chain joins TRBV6-1 to TRBJ2-3, with 11 bases aligning to TRBD1. The CDR3 has 16 amino acids. Germline values: CDR1 MNHNS, CDR2 SASEGT. V dropped 4 bases and J dropped 4; count of bases not matched to a gene: 7. CDR3 coding DNA: TGTGCCAGCAGTGCGAGGACAGGGGGCTGGGCAGATACGCAGTATTTT. Translating it yields CASSARTGGWADTQYF.

The chain employs TRBV30 and TRBJ2-1; TRBD1 or TRBD2 may be the D gene (5 bases each). The CDR3 has 13 residues. The germline V gene encodes CDR1 GTSNPN and CDR2 SVGIG (reference sequence). V dropped 0 bases and J dropped 6 bases, with 9 bases sitting between them. CDR3 sequence: CAWSVLGVNEQFF. Here the CDR3 DNA reads TGTGCCTGGAGTGTACTAGGGGTCAATGAGCAGTTCTTC. Supplemented by reference TRBV30 and TRBJ2-1, the full variable domain reads SQTIHQWPATLVQPVGSPLSLECTVEGTSNPNLYWYRQAAGRGLQLLFYSVGIGQISSEVPQNLSASRPQDRQFILSSKKLLLSDSGFYLCAWSVLGVNEQFFGPGTRLTVL.

This chain connects TRBV7-2 to TRBJ2-7; D might be TRBD1 (5 bases). Trimming stripped 1 base from V and 2 bases from J, with 9 bases between. The germline V gene has CDR1 SGHTA and CDR2 FQGNSA. CDR3 length: 14 amino acids. CDR3 in DNA: TGTGCCAGCAGCTTAGACCAGGGAACCTACGAGCAGTACTTC. Amino acid sequence: CASSLDQGTYEQYF.

The gene calls are TRBV7-8 and TRBJ2-1, with 9 bases matching TRBD2. Germline V gives CDR1 SGHVS, CDR2 FQNEAQ. Germline trimming cut 2 bases from V and 4 bases from J; bases unmatched to any gene: 15. This CDR3 spans 19 amino acids. CDR3: CASSLTPRNGGRVYNEQFF. In DNA, the CDR3 is TGTGCCAGCAGCTTAACCCCTCGAAATGGCGGGAGGGTTTACAATGAGCAGTTCTTC. Supplemented by reference TRBV7-8 and TRBJ2-1, the full variable domain reads GAGVSQSPRYKVAKRGQDVALRCDPISGHVSLFWYQQALGQGPEFLTYFQNEAQLDKSGLPSDRFFAERPEGSVSTLKIQRTQQEDSAVYLCASSLTPRNGGRVYNEQFFGPGTRLTVL.

The rearrangement joins TRBV14 to TRBJ2-7, with D possibly matching TRBD2 (6 bases). CDR3 length: 13 amino acids. CDR1 SGHDN and CDR2 FVKESK come from the germline V gene. V shed 4 bases and J shed 6 bases, with 13 bases lying between them. For the CDR3, the DNA is TGTGCCAGCAGCCGCGCAGGGCGGGGCGAGCAGTACTTC. Its translation is CASSRAGRGEQYF. Based on the CDR3 plus reference TRBV14 and TRBJ2-7, the full variable domain is EAGVTQFPSHSVIEKGQTVTLRCDPISGHDNLYWYRRVMGKEIKFLLHFVKESKQDESGMPNNRFLAERTGGTYSTLKVQPAELEDSGVYFCASSRAGRGEQYFGPGTRLTVT.

The J gene is TRBJ1-1, the V gene TRBV27; weak D call: TRBD1 (5 bases). Trimming cost V 5 bases and J 4 bases, with 17 bases left between them. In germline, CDR1 is MNHEY, CDR2 SMNVEV (reference sequence). This CDR3 has 15 residues. The CDR3 here is CASSPTYFGGTEAFF. The CDR3 region has the DNA TGTGCCAGCAGTCCTACCTACTTTGGGGGCACTGAAGCTTTCTTT.

This chain joins TRBV7-2 and TRBJ1-6, with D possibly TRBD1 on 5 matching bases. The CDR3 runs 13 residues. Trimming stripped 2 bases from V and 11 bases from J, with 10 bases between. Germline CDR1 is SGHTA and CDR2 is FQGNSA. The CDR3 region is CASSLQGYPPLHF. The CDR3 DNA is TGTGCCAGCAGCTTACAGGGTTATCCACCCCTCCACTTT.

The rearrangement joins TRBV18 to TRBJ1-2; 7 nucleotides match TRBD1. V shed 8 bases, J shed 5 bases, and the junction held 23 bases outside the gene matches. The CDR3 loop spans 18 amino acids. The germline V gene has CDR1 KGHSH and CDR2 LQKENI. The CDR3 protein is CASRPSGTAVLRLYGYTF. The CDR3 nucleotides are TGTGCCAGCCGCCCATCCGGGACAGCCGTCTTAAGACTTTATGGCTACACCTTC. Filled out from reference TRBV18 and TRBJ1-2, the complete variable domain reads NAGVMQNPRHLVRRRGQEARLRCSPMKGHSHVYWYRQLPEEGLKFMVYLQKENIIDESGMPKERFSAEFPKEGPSILRIQQVVRGDSAAYFCASRPSGTAVLRLYGYTFGSGTRLTVV.

V gene TRBV13 combines with J gene TRBJ2-5, with D hard to call. The V and J ends lost 0 bases and 0 bases respectively, with 11 bases between them. This CDR3 has 16 residues. Germline V CDR1 and CDR2: PRHDT, FYEKMQ (reference sequence). The CDR3, as DNA: TGTGCCAGCAGCTTAGGAGACAAGACGTACCAAGAGACCCAGTACTTC. Protein sequence: CASSLGDKTYQETQYF.

This chain uses TRBV5-4 with TRBJ2-5, with TRBD2 as a possible D gene (6 bases). The CDR3 extends over 13 amino acids. Per germline, CDR1 SGHNT and CDR2 YYREEE (reference sequence). V was trimmed by 1 base and J by 5 bases, leaving 9 bases between them. CDR3 bases: TGTGCCAGCAGCTTGACCGGGGGTGAGACCCAGTACTTC. Its translation is CASSLTGGETQYF.

The V and J genes are TRBV5-4 and TRBJ2-7; 10 bases are shared with TRBD2. The CDR3 consists of 15 residues. The germline V gene encodes CDR1 SGHNT and CDR2 YYREEE (reference sequence). With 4 bases clipped from V and 6 bases from J, the junction kept 10 bases outside the gene matches. The CDR3 loop reads CASSPQSGRAVEQYF. The CDR3 region has the DNA TGTGCCAGCAGCCCTCAAAGCGGGAGGGCGGTCGAGCAGTACTTC.

This chain links TRBV27 with TRBJ1-2; the match to TRBD1 covers 7 bases. The CDR3 has 13 residues. Germline V gene sequence: CDR1 MNHEY, CDR2 SMNVEV (reference sequence). The V and J ends lost 4 bases and 7 bases, in that order; junction bases with no gene match: 6. As DNA, the CDR3 is TGTGCCAGCAGTTGGGGGCAGGGGGGTGGCTACACCTTC. It is translated as CASSWGQGGGYTF.

The chain employs TRBV10-3 and TRBJ1-6; the D is unclear. This CDR3 is 13 amino acids long. The V end was cut by 6 bases, the J end by 10 bases, with 13 bases between. Germline V gives CDR1 ENHRY, CDR2 SYGVKD. The CDR3 here is CAIRSGQGSPLHF. In DNA, the CDR3 is TGTGCCATCAGGTCCGGTCAAGGATCACCCCTCCACTTT.

This chain joins TRBV11-2 and TRBJ2-7, with D possibly TRBD1 on 5 matching bases. Trimming cost V 6 bases and J 3 bases, with 12 bases left between them. Germline CDR1 SGHAT, CDR2 FQNNGV. CDR3 length equals 13 residues. CDR3 coding DNA: TGTGCCAGCAGACAAGTTCAGGGCTACGAGCAGTACTTC. Its translation: CASRQVQGYEQYF.

The chain joins TRBV7-2 to TRBJ2-7, with 11 bases identical to TRBD2. The CDR3 covers 17 residues. The V segment lost 0 bases and the J segment 1 base; nucleotides outside the gene matches: 5. Germline-derived CDR1 and CDR2 are SGHTA and FQGNSA. The CDR3 sequence: CASSLALGLAVSYEQYF. The CDR3 DNA reads TGTGCCAGCAGCTTAGCCTTGGGACTAGCGGTTTCCTACGAGCAGTACTTC.

As to this clone: The sample carries other DNA sequences with the same CDR3. This chain links TRBV30 with TRBJ2-3; perhaps TRBD2 as D (7 bases). V dropped 3 bases and J dropped 4 bases, with 14 bases sitting between them. The CDR3 consists of 14 residues. Germline lookup yields CDR1 GTSNPN and CDR2 SVGIG (reference sequence). The CDR3 spells CAWRGGAGPDTQYF. The CDR3 bases are TGTGCCTGGAGGGGGGGGGCTGGCCCAGATACGCAGTATTTT.

This rearrangement joins TRBV19 to TRBJ1-4, with 8 bases aligning to TRBD1. V lost 6 bases, J lost 7 bases, and 7 bases stayed unmatched. In germline, CDR1 is LNHDA, CDR2 SQIVND (reference sequence). The CDR3 spans 14 residues. The CDR3 loop is CASRDQGAAEKLFF. The CDR3 DNA sequence: TGTGCCAGTAGGGATCAGGGGGCTGCTGAAAAACTGTTTTTT.

The gene calls are TRBV19 and TRBJ1-5; D remains unclear. The CDR3 consists of 16 residues. V was cut by 3 bases and J by 0 bases, with 12 bases left in between. Germline CDR1 reads LNHDA; CDR2 reads SQIVND (reference sequence). The CDR3 protein is CASSIRQYYSNQPQHF. The CDR3 DNA reads as TGTGCCAGTAGTATCCGGCAGTATTATAGCAATCAGCCCCAGCATTTT.

The gene calls are TRBV7-8 and TRBJ2-7; D remains ambiguous. The germline CDR1 and CDR2 sequences are SGHVS and FQNEAQ. This CDR3 region has 14 residues. V dropped 3 bases and J dropped 1 base, with 10 bases sitting between them. CDR3 amino acids: CASSFNFESYEQYF. CDR3 bases: TGTGCCAGCAGCTTCAACTTTGAGTCCTACGAGCAGTACTTC.

This chain joins TRBV5-6 and TRBJ2-1; no reliable D call. Per germline, CDR1 SGHDT and CDR2 YYEEEE. Trimming shortened V by 0 bases and J by 3 bases, and 7 bases separated the two germline ends. This CDR3 contains 14 residues. CDR3 nucleotide sequence: TGTGCCAGCAGCTTGGTGGGTAGCTACAATGAGCAGTTCTTC. Protein sequence: CASSLVGSYNEQFF. Filled out from reference TRBV5-6 and TRBJ2-1, the complete variable domain reads DAGVTQSPTHLIKTRGQQVTLRCSPKSGHDTVSWYQQALGQGPQFIFQYYEEEERQRGNFPDRFSGHQFPNYSSELNVNALLLGDSALYLCASSLVGSYNEQFFGPGTRLTVL.

The rearrangement links TRBV7-2 to TRBJ2-1, with a possible D match to TRBD2 (5 bases). From germline, CDR1 is SGHTA and CDR2 FQGNSA. V was trimmed by 2 bases and J by 10 bases, leaving 12 bases between them. The CDR3 length is 13 residues. The CDR3 loop is CASSLLVGLEQFF. As DNA, the CDR3 is TGTGCCAGCAGCTTATTGGTCGGACTGGAGCAGTTCTTC.

CDR3 region: CASSQGLAGGNTGELFF. The DNA for the CDR3 is TGCGCCAGCAGCCAAGGACTAGCGGGAGGGAACACCGGGGAGCTGTTTTTT. The chain recombines TRBV4-3 with TRBJ2-2; TRBD2 matches at 13 bases. The CDR3 sequence is 17 residues long. CDR1 and CDR2 (germline): LGHNA, YSLEER. Unmatched junction bases numbered 0, after V lost 1 base and J lost 1 base.

The gene calls are TRBV11-3 and TRBJ1-2; 8 nucleotides line up with TRBD1. This CDR3 has 13 residues. The V gene's germline CDR1 is SGHNT and CDR2 YENEEA. V was pared by 4 bases and J by 6 bases, with 4 bases of the junction left unmatched. CDR3 nucleotides: TGTGCCAGCAGCTACGGACAGGGAAATGGCTACACCTTC. Protein: CASSYGQGNGYTF.